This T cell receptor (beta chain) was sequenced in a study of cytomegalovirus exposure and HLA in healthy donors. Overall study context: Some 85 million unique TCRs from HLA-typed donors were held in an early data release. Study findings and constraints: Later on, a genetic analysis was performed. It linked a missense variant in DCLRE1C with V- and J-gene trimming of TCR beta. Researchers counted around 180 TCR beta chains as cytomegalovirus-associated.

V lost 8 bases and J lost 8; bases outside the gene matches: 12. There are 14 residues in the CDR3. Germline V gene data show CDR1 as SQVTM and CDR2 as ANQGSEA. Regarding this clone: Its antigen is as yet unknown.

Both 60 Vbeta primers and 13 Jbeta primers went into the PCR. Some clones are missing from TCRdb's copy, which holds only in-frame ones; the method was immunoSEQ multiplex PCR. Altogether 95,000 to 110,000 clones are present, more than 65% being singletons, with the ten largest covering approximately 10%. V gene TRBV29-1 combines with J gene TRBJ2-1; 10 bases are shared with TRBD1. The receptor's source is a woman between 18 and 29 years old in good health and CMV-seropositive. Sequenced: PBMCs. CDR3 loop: CSYNRDRGGDEQFF. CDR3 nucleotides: TGCAGCTACAACCGGGACAGGGGAGGAGATGAGCAGTTCTTC.